The rows below give T cell receptor beta chains drawn from one sample of a study of CD8 T cells in Susac syndrome. From the immunoSEQ multiplex PCR reads, TCRdb called clonotypes with MiXCR, one entry per CDR3 protein. Of around 71,000 distinct CDR3 sequences listed, 85% to 95% are singletons. Specimen: CD4+ T cells from PBMCs. The origin of the receptors is a human donor with Susac syndrome. Both conserved end residues are part of each CDR3. D genes are given only for firm matches. Only some rows state a clone size, as once, few, many or a class for expanded clones.

clone_size cdr3_length d_call j_call v_call cdr3_nt cdr3_aa
NA 14 NA TRBJ2-1 TRBV30 TGTGCCTGGTGGAGGCTCAGGGGATACAATGAGCAGTTCTTC CAWWRLRGYNEQFF
once 12 NA TRBJ1-1 TRBV12-3/TRBV12-4 TGTGCCAGCAGTTTTCTAGGCACTGAAGCTTTCTTT CASSFLGTEAFF
NA 15 NA TRBJ2-7 TRBV28 TGTGCCAGCAGTTGGGGGGGCGTGGGCTCCTACGAGCAGTACTTC CASSWGGVGSYEQYF
NA 18 NA TRBJ1-4 TRBV7-9 TGTGCCAGCAGCCCGTTATCCGATTTTTGGCAGGGTGGTGAAAAACTGTTTTTT CASSPLSDFWQGGEKLFF
NA 12 NA TRBJ2-2 TRBV5-1 TGCGCCAGCAGCTCGACCCGCGGGGAGCTGTTTTTT CASSSTRGELFF
NA 16 NA TRBJ2-6 TRBV3-1 TGTGCCAGCAGCCAACCAGGGAGAGCGGGGGCCAACGTCCTGACTTTC CASSQPGRAGANVLTF
NA 14 TRBD1 TRBJ2-7 TRBV7-2 TGTGCCAGCAGCTCAACAGGGGCAAAAGGAGGGCAGTACTTC CASSSTGAKGGQYF
NA 17 NA TRBJ1-3 TRBV28 TGTGCCAGCAGTCCGACAAGTACTCCGAGCTCTGGAAACACCATATATTTT CASSPTSTPSSGNTIYF
few 11 NA TRBJ2-1 TRBV18 TGTGCCAGCTCCCCGAGAGATGAGCAGTTCTTC CASSPRDEQFF
NA 14 NA TRBJ1-2 TRBV4-1 TGCGCCAGCAGCCAACCCCCGGCGTCGCGTGGCTACACCTTC CASSQPPASRGYTF
NA 16 NA TRBJ1-1 TRBV18 TGTGCCAGCTCACCAGCCGTTCCGGGACCGAACACTGAAGCTTTCTTT CASSPAVPGPNTEAFF
once 13 NA TRBJ2-7 TRBV3-1 TGTGCCAGCAGTTCGCAAGCGGCCTACGAGCAGTACTTC CASSSQAAYEQYF
NA 15 NA TRBJ2-4 TRBV19 TGTGCCAGTAGTAGGCAGGGCTTCTCCAAAAACATTCAGTACTTC CASSRQGFSKNIQYF
NA 16 TRBD2 TRBJ2-1 TRBV20-1 TGCAGTGCTCACGGACTAGCGGGTGCTAACTACAATGAGCAGTTCTTC CSAHGLAGANYNEQFF
NA 15 NA TRBJ1-5 TRBV12-3/TRBV12-4 TGTGCCAGCAGTCCACACACGATTAGCAATCAGCCCCAGCATTTT CASSPHTISNQPQHF
NA 14 NA TRBJ1-5 TRBV5-1 TGCGCCAGCAGCCCCCTAGATATCAATCAGCCCCAGCATTTT CASSPLDINQPQHF
NA 18 TRBD2 TRBJ2-2 TRBV28 TGTGCCAGCAGTCCTTCGGTAGCGGGGGCCACGAACACCGGGGAGCTGTTTTTT CASSPSVAGATNTGELFF
NA 12 TRBD1 TRBJ2-7 TRBV27 TGTGCCAGCAGACAGGGGCCCTACGAGCAGTACTTC CASRQGPYEQYF
NA 16 TRBD2 TRBJ2-1 TRBV5-1 TGCGCCAGCAGAGGGATAGCGGGGGTCTCCTACAATGAGCAGTTCTTC CASRGIAGVSYNEQFF
NA 15 NA TRBJ2-5 TRBV7-2 TGTGCCAGCAGCTTAGCGACGACCTATGCGGAGACCCAGTACTTC CASSLATTYAETQYF